These 3 T cell receptor beta chains were all obtained from the same sample, sequenced in a study of radiation and T cells in renal cell carcinoma. Time point reported: blood 4 weeks post-SBRT, at nephrectomy. As for treatment: 15 Gy SBRT to primary tumor, nephrectomy 4 weeks later. The repertoire was sequenced with immunoSEQ multiplex PCR; TCRdb's copy has only in-frame clones and lacks some. Of approximately 65,000 clones listed, 60% to 85% are singletons. The specimen was blood, collected from a patient whose treatment included radiotherapy and nephrectomy. The receptors were gathered from a man aged 55 to 70 with renal cell carcinoma.

The J gene is TRBJ2-5, the V gene TRBV7-2, with a tentative D call TRBD2 (6 bases). V lost 6 bases to trimming and J lost 5 bases, with 10 bases between them. The CDR3 consists of 12 residues. CDR1 and CDR2 (germline): SGHTA, FQGNSA. The chain's CDR3 is CASRGAGETQYF. DNA of the CDR3: TGTGCCAGCAGAGGGGCGGGGGAGACCCAGTACTTC.

The chain has TRBV2 and TRBJ2-1; possible D gene TRBD1, 6 bases. V lost 4 bases, J lost 2 bases, and 12 bases lay in between. This CDR3 is built from 15 residues. From germline, CDR1 is SNHLY and CDR2 FYNNEI. The DNA for the CDR3 is TGTGCCAGCAGTGGTTACAGGGAAACCTACAATGAGCAGTTCTTC. Residues: CASSGYRETYNEQFF.

The chain is built from TRBV7-2 and TRBJ1-4, with D perhaps TRBD1 (5 bases). Germline V lookup: CDR1 SGHTA, CDR2 FQGNSA. Trimming cost V 1 base and J 3 bases, with 9 bases left between them. This CDR3 has 15 residues. The CDR3 loop is CASSLGGAANEKLFF. DNA for the CDR3: TGTGCCAGCAGCTTAGGTGGGGCGGCTAATGAAAAACTGTTTTTT.